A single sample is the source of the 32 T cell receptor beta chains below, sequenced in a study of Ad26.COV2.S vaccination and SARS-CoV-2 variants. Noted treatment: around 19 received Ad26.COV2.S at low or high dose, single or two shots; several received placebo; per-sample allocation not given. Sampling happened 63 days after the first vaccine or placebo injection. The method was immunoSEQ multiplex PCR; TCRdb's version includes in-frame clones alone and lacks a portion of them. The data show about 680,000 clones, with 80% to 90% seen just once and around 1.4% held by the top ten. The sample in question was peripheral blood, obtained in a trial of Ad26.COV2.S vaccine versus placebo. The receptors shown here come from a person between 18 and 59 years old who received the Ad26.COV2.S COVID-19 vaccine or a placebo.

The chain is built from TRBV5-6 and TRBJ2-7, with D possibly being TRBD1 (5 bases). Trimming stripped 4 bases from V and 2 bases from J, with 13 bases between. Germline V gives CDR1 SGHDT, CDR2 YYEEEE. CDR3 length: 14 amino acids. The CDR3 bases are TGTGCCAGCAGCCTGCTGACAGCTACCTACGAGCAGTACTTC. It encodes CASSLLTATYEQYF. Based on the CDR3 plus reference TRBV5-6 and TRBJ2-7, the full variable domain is DAGVTQSPTHLIKTRGQQVTLRCSPKSGHDTVSWYQQALGQGPQFIFQYYEEEERQRGNFPDRFSGHQFPNYSSELNVNALLLGDSALYLCASSLLTATYEQYFGPGTRLTVT.

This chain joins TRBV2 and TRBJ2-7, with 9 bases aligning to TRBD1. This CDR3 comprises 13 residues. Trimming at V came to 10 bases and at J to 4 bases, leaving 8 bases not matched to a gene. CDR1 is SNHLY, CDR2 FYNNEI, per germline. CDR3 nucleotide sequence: TGTGCCACCGGGACAGGGAGAAGGTACGAGCAGTACTTC. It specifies CATGTGRRYEQYF.

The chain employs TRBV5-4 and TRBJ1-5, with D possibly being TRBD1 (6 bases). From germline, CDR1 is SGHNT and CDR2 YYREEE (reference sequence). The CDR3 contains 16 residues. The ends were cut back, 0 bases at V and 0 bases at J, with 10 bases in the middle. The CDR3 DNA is TGTGCCAGCAGCTTGGGGGGGGCCCTTAGCAATCAGCCCCAGCATTTT. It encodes CASSLGGALSNQPQHF. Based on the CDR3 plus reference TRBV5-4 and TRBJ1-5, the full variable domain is ETGVTQSPTHLIKTRGQQVTLRCSSQSGHNTVSWYQQALGQGPQFIFQYYREEENGRGNFPPRFSGLQFPNYSSELNVNALELDDSALYLCASSLGGALSNQPQHFGDGTRLSIL.

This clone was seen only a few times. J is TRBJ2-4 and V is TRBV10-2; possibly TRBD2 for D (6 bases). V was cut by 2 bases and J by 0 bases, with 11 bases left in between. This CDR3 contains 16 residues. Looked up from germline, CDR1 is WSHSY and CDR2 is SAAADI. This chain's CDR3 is CASSEGGGVAKNIQYF. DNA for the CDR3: TGCGCCAGCAGTGAGGGTGGCGGGGTAGCCAAAAACATTCAGTACTTC.

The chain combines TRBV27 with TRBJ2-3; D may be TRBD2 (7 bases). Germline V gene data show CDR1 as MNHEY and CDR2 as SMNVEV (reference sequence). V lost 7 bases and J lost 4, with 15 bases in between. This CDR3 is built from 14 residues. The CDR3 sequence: CASTTRGGPDTQYF. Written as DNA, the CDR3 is TGTGCCAGCACCACTAGGGGGGGCCCAGATACGCAGTATTTT.

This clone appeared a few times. The CDR3 DNA follows: TGTGCCAGCAGACCTCAGGGGGGCTATGGCTACACCTTC. Residues: CASRPQGGYGYTF. This chain joins TRBV6-5 and TRBJ1-2, with 7 bases matching TRBD1. Trimming took 6 bases from V and 4 from J; bases not matched to a gene: 5. The CDR3 loop spans 13 amino acids. Germline assignment: CDR1 MNHEY and CDR2 SVGAGI.

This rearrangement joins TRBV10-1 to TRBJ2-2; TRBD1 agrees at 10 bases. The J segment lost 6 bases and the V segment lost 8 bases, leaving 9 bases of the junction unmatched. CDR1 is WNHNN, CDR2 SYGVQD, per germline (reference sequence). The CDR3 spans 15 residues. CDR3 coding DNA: TGCGCCAGCCGCCCGGGACAGGGGTTCGCCGGGGAGCTGTTTTTT. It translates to CASRPGQGFAGELFF.

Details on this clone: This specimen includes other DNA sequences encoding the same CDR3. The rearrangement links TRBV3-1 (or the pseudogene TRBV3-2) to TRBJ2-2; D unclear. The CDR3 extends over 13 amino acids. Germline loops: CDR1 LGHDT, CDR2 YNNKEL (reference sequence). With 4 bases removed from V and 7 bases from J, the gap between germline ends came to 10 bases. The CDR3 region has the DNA TGTGCCAGCAGCCCTAGACTTGGCGGGGAGCTGTTTTTT. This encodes CASSPRLGGELFF.

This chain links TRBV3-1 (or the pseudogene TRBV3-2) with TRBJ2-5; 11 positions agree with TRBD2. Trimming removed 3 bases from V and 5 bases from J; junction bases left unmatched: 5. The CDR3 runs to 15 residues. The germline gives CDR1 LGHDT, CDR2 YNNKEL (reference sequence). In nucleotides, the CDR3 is TGTGCCAGCAGCCAGACTAGCGGGACGGGGGAGACCCAGTACTTC. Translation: CASSQTSGTGETQYF.

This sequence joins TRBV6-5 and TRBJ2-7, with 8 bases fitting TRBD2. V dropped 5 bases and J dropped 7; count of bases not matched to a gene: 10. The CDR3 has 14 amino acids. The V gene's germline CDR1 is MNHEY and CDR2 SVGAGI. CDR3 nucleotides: TGTGCCAGCAGTCCCCGGGGGGGGGAAGGGGAGCAGTACTTC. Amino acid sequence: CASSPRGGEGEQYF.

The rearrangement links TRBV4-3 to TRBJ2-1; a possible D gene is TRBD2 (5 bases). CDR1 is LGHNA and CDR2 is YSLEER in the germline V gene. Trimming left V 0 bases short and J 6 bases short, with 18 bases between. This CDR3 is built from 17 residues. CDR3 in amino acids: CASSQDHGSSRLNEQFF. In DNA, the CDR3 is TGCGCCAGCAGCCAAGATCACGGGTCTAGCCGTCTCAATGAGCAGTTCTTC.

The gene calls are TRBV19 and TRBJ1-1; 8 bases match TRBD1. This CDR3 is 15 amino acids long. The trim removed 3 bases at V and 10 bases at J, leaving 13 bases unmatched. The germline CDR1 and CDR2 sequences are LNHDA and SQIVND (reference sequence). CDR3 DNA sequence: TGTGCCAGTAGTATCCCCCTCGGACAGGGCCTGGGAGCTTTCTTT. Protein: CASSIPLGQGLGAFF.

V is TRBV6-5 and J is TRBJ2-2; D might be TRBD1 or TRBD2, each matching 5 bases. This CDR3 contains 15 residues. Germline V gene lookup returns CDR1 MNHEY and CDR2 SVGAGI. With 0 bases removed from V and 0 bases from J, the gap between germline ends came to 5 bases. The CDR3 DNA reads TGTGCCAGCAGTTACTCGGGGGCGAACACCGGGGAGCTGTTTTTT. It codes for CASSYSGANTGELFF.

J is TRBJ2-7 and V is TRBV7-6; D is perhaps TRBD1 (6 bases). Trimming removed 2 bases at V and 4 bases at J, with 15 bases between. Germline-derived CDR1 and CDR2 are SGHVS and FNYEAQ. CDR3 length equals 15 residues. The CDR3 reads CASSLQTGMGYEQYF. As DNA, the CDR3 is TGTGCCAGCAGCTTACAAACAGGGATGGGGTACGAGCAGTACTTC. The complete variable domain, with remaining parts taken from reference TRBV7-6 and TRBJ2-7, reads GAGVSQSPRYKVTKRGQDVALRCDPISGHVSLYWYRQALGQGPEFLTYFNYEAQQDKSGLPNDRFSAERPEGSISTLTIQRTEQRDSAMYRCASSLQTGMGYEQYFGPGTRLTVT.

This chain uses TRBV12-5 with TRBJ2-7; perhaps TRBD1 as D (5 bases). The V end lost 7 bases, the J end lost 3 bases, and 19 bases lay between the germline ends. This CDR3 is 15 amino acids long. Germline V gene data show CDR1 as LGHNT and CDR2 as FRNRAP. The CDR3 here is CASALPLTGFYEQYF. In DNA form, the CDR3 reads TGTGCTAGTGCCCTGCCCCTAACAGGATTCTACGAGCAGTACTTC.

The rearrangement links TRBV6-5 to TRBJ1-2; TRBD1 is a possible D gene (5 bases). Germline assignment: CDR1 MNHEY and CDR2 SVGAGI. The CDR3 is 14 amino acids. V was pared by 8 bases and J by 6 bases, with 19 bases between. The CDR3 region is CASRLIGGEDGYTF. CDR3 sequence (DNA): TGTGCCAGCCGCCTAATTGGGGGAGAGGATGGCTACACCTTC.

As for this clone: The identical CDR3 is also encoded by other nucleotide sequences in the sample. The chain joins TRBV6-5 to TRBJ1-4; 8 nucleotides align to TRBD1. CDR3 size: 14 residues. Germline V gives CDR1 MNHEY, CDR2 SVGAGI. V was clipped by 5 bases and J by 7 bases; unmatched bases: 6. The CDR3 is CASSPQGAGEKLFF. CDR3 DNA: TGTGCCAGCAGTCCCCAGGGGGCGGGTGAAAAACTGTTTTTT.

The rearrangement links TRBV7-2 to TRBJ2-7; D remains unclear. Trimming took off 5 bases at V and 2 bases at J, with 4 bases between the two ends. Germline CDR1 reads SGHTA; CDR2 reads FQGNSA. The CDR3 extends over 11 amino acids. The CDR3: CASSDPYEQYF. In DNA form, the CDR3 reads TGTGCCAGCAGCGACCCCTACGAGCAGTACTTC.

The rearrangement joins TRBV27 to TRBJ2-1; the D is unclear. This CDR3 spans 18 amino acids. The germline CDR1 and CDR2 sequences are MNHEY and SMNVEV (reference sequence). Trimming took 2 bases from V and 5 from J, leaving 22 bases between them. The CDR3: CASSLTPPMVPDDNEQFF. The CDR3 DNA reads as TGTGCCAGCAGTTTAACCCCACCTATGGTACCCGACGACAATGAGCAGTTCTTC.

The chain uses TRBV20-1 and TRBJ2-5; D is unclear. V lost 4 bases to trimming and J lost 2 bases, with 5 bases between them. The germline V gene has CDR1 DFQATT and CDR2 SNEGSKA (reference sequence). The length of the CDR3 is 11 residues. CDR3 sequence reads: CSAKLQETQYF. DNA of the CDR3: TGCAGTGCTAAATTACAAGAGACCCAGTACTTC.

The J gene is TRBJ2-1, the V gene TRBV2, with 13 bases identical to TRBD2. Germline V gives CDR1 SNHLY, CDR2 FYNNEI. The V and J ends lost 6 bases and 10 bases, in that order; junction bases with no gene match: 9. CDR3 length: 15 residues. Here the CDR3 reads CASSLGLAGEGEQFF. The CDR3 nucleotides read TGTGCCAGCAGCCTTGGACTAGCGGGAGAGGGCGAGCAGTTCTTC.

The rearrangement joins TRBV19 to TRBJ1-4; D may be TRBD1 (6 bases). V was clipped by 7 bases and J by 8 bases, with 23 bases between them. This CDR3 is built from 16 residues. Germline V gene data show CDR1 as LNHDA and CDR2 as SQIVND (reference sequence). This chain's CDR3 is CASKKGGDQPEEKLFF. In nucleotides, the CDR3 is TGTGCCAGTAAAAAAGGGGGGGATCAGCCCGAGGAAAAACTGTTTTTT.

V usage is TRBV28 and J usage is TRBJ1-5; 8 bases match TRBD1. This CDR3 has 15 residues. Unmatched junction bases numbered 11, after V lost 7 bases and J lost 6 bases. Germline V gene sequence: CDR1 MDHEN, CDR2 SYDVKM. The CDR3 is CASIPGQGRGQPQHF. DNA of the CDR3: TGTGCCAGCATTCCCGGACAGGGACGAGGTCAGCCCCAGCATTTT. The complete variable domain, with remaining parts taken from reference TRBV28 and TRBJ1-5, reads DVKVTQSSRYLVKRTGEKVFLECVQDMDHENMFWYRQDPGLGLRLIYFSYDVKMKEKGDIPEGYSVSREKKERFSLILESASTNQTSMYLCASIPGQGRGQPQHFGDGTRLSIL.

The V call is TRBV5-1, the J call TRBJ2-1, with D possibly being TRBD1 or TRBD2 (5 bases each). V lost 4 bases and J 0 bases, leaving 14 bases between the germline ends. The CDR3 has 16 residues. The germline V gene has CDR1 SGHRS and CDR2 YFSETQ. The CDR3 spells CASSHRDRGSYNEQFF. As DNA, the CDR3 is TGCGCCAGCAGCCATAGGGACCGCGGCTCCTACAATGAGCAGTTCTTC.

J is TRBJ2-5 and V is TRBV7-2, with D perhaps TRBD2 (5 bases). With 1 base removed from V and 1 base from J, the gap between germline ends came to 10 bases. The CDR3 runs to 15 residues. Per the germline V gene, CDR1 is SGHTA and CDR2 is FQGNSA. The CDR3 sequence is CASSLGRGIQETQYF. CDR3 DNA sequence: TGTGCCAGCAGCTTAGGTCGAGGGATCCAAGAGACCCAGTACTTC.

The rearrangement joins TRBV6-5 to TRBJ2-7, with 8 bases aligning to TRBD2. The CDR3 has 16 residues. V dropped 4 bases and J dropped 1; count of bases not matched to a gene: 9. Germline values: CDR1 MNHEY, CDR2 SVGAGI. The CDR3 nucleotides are TGTGCCAGCAGTTCGGGGGGGCATGATGGATCCTACGAGCAGTACTTC. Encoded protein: CASSSGGHDGSYEQYF.

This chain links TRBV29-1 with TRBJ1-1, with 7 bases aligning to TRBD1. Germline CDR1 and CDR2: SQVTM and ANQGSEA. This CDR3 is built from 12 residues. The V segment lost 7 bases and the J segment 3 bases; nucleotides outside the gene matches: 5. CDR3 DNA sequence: TGCAGCGCCAGACAGGGAGACACTGAAGCTTTCTTT. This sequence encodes CSARQGDTEAFF.

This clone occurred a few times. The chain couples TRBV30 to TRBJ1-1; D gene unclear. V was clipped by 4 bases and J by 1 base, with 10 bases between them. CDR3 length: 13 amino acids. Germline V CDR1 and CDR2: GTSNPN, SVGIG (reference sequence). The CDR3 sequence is CAWNFRRNTEAFF. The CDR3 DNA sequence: TGTGCCTGGAACTTCAGACGGAACACTGAAGCTTTCTTT.

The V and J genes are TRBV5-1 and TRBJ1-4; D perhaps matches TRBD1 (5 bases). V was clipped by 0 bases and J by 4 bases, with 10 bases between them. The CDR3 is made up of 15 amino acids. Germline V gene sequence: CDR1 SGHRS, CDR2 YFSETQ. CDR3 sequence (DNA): TGCGCCAGCAGCTTGGCGGAGGGGCTTAATGAAAAACTGTTTTTT. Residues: CASSLAEGLNEKLFF.

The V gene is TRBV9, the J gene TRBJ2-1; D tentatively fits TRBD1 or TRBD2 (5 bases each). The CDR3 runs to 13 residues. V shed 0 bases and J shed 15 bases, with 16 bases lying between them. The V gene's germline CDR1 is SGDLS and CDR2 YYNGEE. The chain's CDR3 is CASSVGGANGRFF. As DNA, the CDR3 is TGTGCCAGCAGCGTAGGAGGGGCTAACGGCCGGTTCTTC.

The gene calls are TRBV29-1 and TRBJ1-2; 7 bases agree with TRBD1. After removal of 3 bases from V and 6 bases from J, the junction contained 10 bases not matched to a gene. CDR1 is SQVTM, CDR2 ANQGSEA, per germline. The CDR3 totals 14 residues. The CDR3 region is CSVESDRVKDGYTF. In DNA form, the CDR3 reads TGCAGCGTTGAGTCCGACAGGGTAAAGGATGGCTACACCTTC.

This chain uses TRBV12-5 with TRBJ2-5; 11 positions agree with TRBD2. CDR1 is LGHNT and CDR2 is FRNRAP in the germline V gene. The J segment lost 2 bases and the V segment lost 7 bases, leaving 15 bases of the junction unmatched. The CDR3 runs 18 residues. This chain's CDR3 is CASVECGLAGRTQETQYF. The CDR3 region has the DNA TGTGCTAGTGTCGAATGCGGACTAGCGGGTCGGACACAAGAGACCCAGTACTTC.